Listed here is a single T cell receptor (beta chain). The CDR3 covers 16 residues. The V and J ends lost 6 bases and 2 bases, in that order; junction bases with no gene match: 10. The germline V gene encodes CDR1 MDHEN and CDR2 SYDVKM. The data stem from a study of blood T cell repertoires in COVID-19. Study information: COVID-19 samples from acute and convalescent phases originated in the United States, Italy and Spain. Sources were T cells, B-cell-depleted T cells, or PBMCs; the material itself was cDNA or gDNA.

Per the study methods: Reference gene primer amplification yielded estimated nucleated cell counts. Assay used: immunoSEQ multiplex PCR; TCRdb lists only in-frame clones, some missing. That table furnishes V, J and clone size, whereas the DNA furnished D and trimming. Among roughly 66,000 clones listed, about 80% were seen once. The material sequenced was peripheral blood. The clonotype originates from a man in his sixties with acute or convalescent COVID-19. The chain links TRBV28 to TRBJ1-5; 7 positions agree with TRBD1. The CDR3 DNA reads TGTGCCAGCAGCCCCGAGACAGGGAGAGGCAATCAGCCCCAGCATTTT. It encodes CASSPETGRGNQPQHF.